The present entry profiles one T cell receptor (beta chain) with its context. Its antigen is not identified. CDR1 is LGHNA and CDR2 is YNFKEQ in the germline V gene. There are 16 residues in the CDR3. The V and J ends lost 3 bases and 5 bases respectively, with 18 bases between them. This entry belongs to a study of cytomegalovirus exposure and HLA in healthy donors. About the study: Earlier, about 179 million T cells were analyzed, and 117 million unique TCR beta sequences were found among them.

The PCR used 60 Vbeta and 13 Jbeta primers. TCRdb's table, derived via immunoSEQ multiplex PCR, lists solely in-frame clones and lacks some. The table records around 150,000 clones, approximately 70% of them present only once. Study-wide results and limits: As was reported, the classifier diagnosed cytomegalovirus status with high specificity and sensitivity. V- and J-gene trimming of TCR beta was linked (in a later analysis) to a missense DCLRE1C variant. In a later analysis, about 17,000 TCR beta sequences were associated with HLA alleles at 0.05 false discovery rate.

The TCR comes from a man between 40 and 49 years old in good health and CMV-seropositive. The rearrangement joins TRBV4-2 to TRBJ2-3; TRBD2 is a possible D gene (7 bases). The sequencing sample was made of PBMCs. CDR3 coding DNA: TGTGCCAGCAGCCAGGGGGGCGAGCGGGGTGTAGATACGCAGTATTTT. Its translation is CASSQGGERGVDTQYF.